The rows below give T cell receptor beta chains drawn from one sample of a study of blood T cells in healthy people across ages. From the 5' RACE reads, TCRdb called clonotypes with MiXCR, one entry per CDR3 protein. The sample has 1 million to 1.2 million distinct CDR3 sequences, around two fifths seen once. Sequenced: blood. The origin of the receptors is a man aged 18 to 30 in good health. Each CDR3 is given with its conserved first and last residue. A D gene is named only where the DNA matches it firmly. Size is omitted from some rows. Given values are once, few, many or a class for expanded clones.

v_call: TRBV24-1
d_call: TRBD1
j_call: TRBJ2-3
clone_size: .
cdr3_aa: CATSLQGQGGADTQYF
cdr3_nt: TGTGCCACCAGCCTCCAGGGACAGGGAGGGGCGGATACGCAGTATTTT

v_call: TRBV29-1
d_call: .
j_call: TRBJ1-1
clone_size: .
cdr3_aa: CSVDVNADTEAFF
cdr3_nt: TGCAGCGTTGACGTTAACGCGGACACTGAAGCTTTCTTT

v_call: TRBV12-3/TRBV12-4
d_call: TRBD1
j_call: TRBJ1-6
clone_size: .
cdr3_aa: CASSRDRVNSPPHF
cdr3_nt: TGTGCCAGCAGTCGCGACAGGGTCAATTCACCCCCCCACTTT

v_call: TRBV7-2
d_call: .
j_call: TRBJ2-7
clone_size: .
cdr3_aa: CASSLDSRTSYEQYF
cdr3_nt: TGTGCCAGCAGCTTAGATTCCAGAACCTCCTACGAGCAGTACTTC

v_call: TRBV10-2
d_call: TRBD1
j_call: TRBJ1-1
clone_size: .
cdr3_aa: CASNGQGFMNTEAFF
cdr3_nt: TGCGCCAGCAACGGACAGGGATTCATGAACACTGAAGCTTTCTTT

v_call: TRBV28
d_call: .
j_call: TRBJ2-3
clone_size: .
cdr3_aa: CASSKEGVGADTQYF
cdr3_nt: TGTGCCAGCAGTAAGGAGGGAGTAGGCGCAGATACGCAGTATTTT

v_call: TRBV20-1
d_call: TRBD1
j_call: TRBJ1-5
clone_size: .
cdr3_aa: CSAREDTGTAFDQPQHF
cdr3_nt: TGCAGTGCTAGAGAAGACACCGGGACAGCCTTCGATCAGCCCCAGCATTTT

v_call: TRBV7-9
d_call: .
j_call: TRBJ1-1
clone_size: .
cdr3_aa: CASSLSGFRDTEAFF
cdr3_nt: TGTGCCAGCAGCTTATCCGGCTTTCGGGACACTGAAGCTTTCTTT

v_call: TRBV3-1
d_call: .
j_call: TRBJ1-2
clone_size: once
cdr3_aa: CASSSLAAGGYTF
cdr3_nt: TGTGCCAGCAGCTCCCTGGCCGCCGGTGGCTACACCTTC

v_call: TRBV20-1
d_call: TRBD1
j_call: TRBJ2-7
clone_size: .
cdr3_aa: CSATWDRGYEQYF
cdr3_nt: TGCAGTGCTACCTGGGACAGGGGGTACGAGCAGTACTTC

v_call: TRBV20-1
d_call: TRBD1
j_call: TRBJ1-4
clone_size: .
cdr3_aa: CSARGQGNNEKLFF
cdr3_nt: TGCAGTGCAAGGGGACAGGGGAATAATGAAAAACTGTTTTTT

v_call: TRBV25-1
d_call: TRBD1
j_call: TRBJ1-2
clone_size: .
cdr3_aa: CASGSGGQVNYGYTF
cdr3_nt: TGTGCCAGCGGGTCGGGGGGACAGGTTAACTATGGCTACACCTTC

v_call: TRBV12-3/TRBV12-4
d_call: .
j_call: TRBJ1-2
clone_size: .
cdr3_aa: CASAITRGYGYTF
cdr3_nt: TGTGCCAGCGCCATTACAAGGGGCTATGGCTACACCTTC

v_call: TRBV20-1
d_call: .
j_call: TRBJ2-7
clone_size: .
cdr3_aa: CSASVWDTSYEQYF
cdr3_nt: TGCAGTGCTAGTGTTTGGGACACCTCCTACGAGCAGTACTTC

v_call: TRBV4-1
d_call: .
j_call: TRBJ2-7
clone_size: few
cdr3_aa: CASSQDGARYYEQYF
cdr3_nt: TGCGCCAGCAGCCAAGATGGGGCCAGGTACTACGAGCAGTACTTC

v_call: TRBV20-1
d_call: .
j_call: TRBJ1-1
clone_size: .
cdr3_aa: CSARAEGINTEAFF
cdr3_nt: TGCAGTGCTAGAGCGGAAGGGATAAACACTGAAGCTTTCTTT

v_call: TRBV7-2
d_call: .
j_call: TRBJ1-2
clone_size: .
cdr3_aa: CASSLVGVGPYGYTF
cdr3_nt: TGTGCCAGCAGCTTAGTCGGGGTAGGCCCTTATGGCTACACCTTC

v_call: TRBV25-1
d_call: .
j_call: TRBJ2-7
clone_size: .
cdr3_aa: CASSETKIFHEQYF
cdr3_nt: TGTGCCAGCAGTGAAACGAAAATTTTCCACGAGCAGTACTTC

v_call: TRBV28
d_call: TRBD1
j_call: TRBJ1-6
clone_size: few
cdr3_aa: CASSLSDRGNSPLHF
cdr3_nt: TGTGCCAGCAGTTTATCAGACAGGGGGAATTCACCCCTCCACTTT

v_call: TRBV10-3
d_call: TRBD1
j_call: TRBJ1-1
clone_size: .
cdr3_aa: CAISLGTGNSEAFF
cdr3_nt: TGTGCCATCAGCCTTGGGACAGGGAATTCTGAAGCTTTCTTT

v_call: TRBV4-1
d_call: .
j_call: TRBJ1-5
clone_size: few
cdr3_aa: CASSPGGSNNQPQHF
cdr3_nt: TGCGCCAGCAGTCCAGGCGGAAGTAACAATCAGCCCCAGCATTTT

v_call: TRBV6-2/TRBV6-3
d_call: .
j_call: TRBJ1-2
clone_size: few
cdr3_aa: CASRDPEDNYGYTF
cdr3_nt: TGTGCCAGCAGGGACCCGGAGGACAACTATGGCTACACCTTC

v_call: TRBV2
d_call: TRBD1
j_call: TRBJ2-5
clone_size: .
cdr3_aa: CASSGTGVEQYF
cdr3_nt: TGTGCCAGCAGTGGGACAGGGGTTGAGCAGTACTTC

v_call: TRBV4-1
d_call: .
j_call: TRBJ2-5
clone_size: .
cdr3_aa: CASSQELAARWEMSQETQYF
cdr3_nt: TGCGCCAGCAGCCAAGAACTGGCGGCCCGATGGGAGATGAGTCAAGAGACCCAGTACTTC

v_call: TRBV4-2
d_call: .
j_call: TRBJ2-3
clone_size: .
cdr3_aa: CASSQLGTSGTDTQYF
cdr3_nt: TGTGCCAGCAGCCAACTAGGCACCTCGGGCACAGATACGCAGTATTTT

v_call: TRBV30
d_call: .
j_call: TRBJ2-5
clone_size: .
cdr3_aa: CAWSVSLVGETQYF
cdr3_nt: TGTGCCTGGAGTGTCTCTCTAGTAGGGGAGACCCAGTACTTC

v_call: TRBV3-1
d_call: .
j_call: TRBJ1-1
clone_size: .
cdr3_aa: CASSRTPWDTEAFF
cdr3_nt: TGTGCCAGCAGCCGTACTCCTTGGGACACTGAAGCTTTCTTT

v_call: TRBV7-2
d_call: .
j_call: TRBJ2-1
clone_size: .
cdr3_aa: CASSLNPRSDEQFF
cdr3_nt: TGTGCCAGCAGCTTGAACCCGAGGTCCGATGAGCAGTTCTTC

v_call: TRBV11-2
d_call: TRBD1
j_call: TRBJ2-1
clone_size: .
cdr3_aa: CASSARTGGNNEQFF
cdr3_nt: TGTGCCAGCAGCGCGAGGACAGGGGGTAACAATGAGCAGTTCTTC

v_call: TRBV29-1
d_call: .
j_call: TRBJ2-3
clone_size: .
cdr3_aa: CSTPQESTDTQYF
cdr3_nt: TGCAGCACCCCTCAGGAAAGCACAGATACGCAGTATTTT

v_call: TRBV7-2
d_call: .
j_call: TRBJ2-3
clone_size: .
cdr3_aa: CASSQTRVSTDTQYF
cdr3_nt: TGTGCCAGCAGCCAAACTAGGGTTAGCACAGATACGCAGTATTTT

v_call: TRBV10-3
d_call: .
j_call: TRBJ2-5
clone_size: .
cdr3_aa: CAIQGSSSNEQYF
cdr3_nt: TGTGCCATCCAGGGAAGTTCGTCCAATGAGCAGTACTTC

v_call: TRBV9
d_call: TRBD1
j_call: TRBJ1-2
clone_size: .
cdr3_aa: CASSVGLSGTDDNYGYTF
cdr3_nt: TGTGCCAGCAGCGTAGGTTTGTCCGGGACAGACGATAACTATGGCTACACCTTC

v_call: TRBV7-2
d_call: TRBD1
j_call: TRBJ2-1
clone_size: .
cdr3_aa: CASSPLGQYNEQFF
cdr3_nt: TGTGCCAGCAGCCCCTTGGGACAGTACAATGAGCAGTTCTTC

v_call: TRBV7-8
d_call: .
j_call: TRBJ2-1
clone_size: few
cdr3_aa: CASSSEVGGAYNEQFF
cdr3_nt: TGTGCCAGCAGCTCGGAAGTTGGCGGGGCCTACAATGAGCAGTTCTTC

v_call: TRBV4-3
d_call: .
j_call: TRBJ2-2
clone_size: .
cdr3_aa: CASSQVEGEGTGELFF
cdr3_nt: TGCGCCAGCAGCCAAGTGGAGGGGGAAGGTACCGGGGAGCTGTTTTTT

v_call: TRBV3-1
d_call: .
j_call: TRBJ2-1
clone_size: few
cdr3_aa: CASSQGEFNEQFF
cdr3_nt: TGTGCCAGCAGCCAGGGGGAATTCAATGAGCAGTTCTTC

v_call: TRBV4-1
d_call: .
j_call: TRBJ1-2
clone_size: .
cdr3_aa: CASSQDPPPQILNYGYTF
cdr3_nt: TGCGCCAGCAGCCAAGATCCGCCCCCGCAGATTCTTAACTATGGCTACACCTTC

v_call: TRBV5-1
d_call: .
j_call: TRBJ2-1
clone_size: few
cdr3_aa: CASSSSTSYNEQFF
cdr3_nt: TGCGCCAGCAGCTCATCAACATCCTACAATGAGCAGTTCTTC

v_call: TRBV29-1
d_call: .
j_call: TRBJ2-5
clone_size: many
cdr3_aa: CSTRLSPGAKETQYF
cdr3_nt: TGCAGCACCCGGCTTTCGCCTGGAGCAAAAGAGACCCAGTACTTC

v_call: TRBV27
d_call: .
j_call: TRBJ1-6
clone_size: few
cdr3_aa: CASSFRGQTKYNSPLHF
cdr3_nt: TGTGCCAGCAGTTTCCGCGGACAGACGAAGTATAATTCACCCCTCCACTTT

v_call: TRBV4-1
d_call: TRBD1
j_call: TRBJ2-5
clone_size: .
cdr3_aa: CASSQESRQGGETQYF
cdr3_nt: TGCGCCAGCAGCCAAGAAAGTAGACAGGGTGGAGAGACCCAGTACTTC

v_call: TRBV27
d_call: .
j_call: TRBJ1-1
clone_size: .
cdr3_aa: CASSPGPGTPNEAFF
cdr3_nt: TGTGCCAGCAGTCCCGGACCGGGGACTCCTAATGAAGCTTTCTTT

v_call: TRBV7-2
d_call: .
j_call: TRBJ1-3
clone_size: .
cdr3_aa: CASSFPTGVLVSGNTIYF
cdr3_nt: TGTGCCAGCAGCTTTCCTACAGGAGTCTTAGTCTCTGGAAACACCATATATTTT

v_call: TRBV5-5
d_call: .
j_call: TRBJ2-1
clone_size: many
cdr3_aa: CASSWGNEQFF
cdr3_nt: TGTGCCAGCAGCTGGGGGAATGAGCAGTTCTTC

v_call: TRBV4-1
d_call: .
j_call: TRBJ1-1
clone_size: many
cdr3_aa: CASSLQERGDTEAFF
cdr3_nt: TGCGCCAGCAGCTTACAAGAGAGGGGGGACACTGAAGCTTTCTTT

v_call: TRBV6-6
d_call: .
j_call: TRBJ2-7
clone_size: few
cdr3_aa: CASSLTAAYEQYF
cdr3_nt: TGTGCCAGCAGCTTGACCGCTGCCTACGAGCAGTACTTC

v_call: TRBV10-3
d_call: .
j_call: TRBJ2-7
clone_size: .
cdr3_aa: CAIRTDYEQYF
cdr3_nt: TGTGCCATCAGGACAGACTACGAGCAGTACTTC

v_call: TRBV5-1
d_call: TRBD1
j_call: TRBJ2-7
clone_size: .
cdr3_aa: CASSLETGGFYEQYF
cdr3_nt: TGCGCCAGCAGCTTGGAAACAGGGGGATTCTACGAGCAGTACTTC

v_call: TRBV20-1
d_call: TRBD1
j_call: TRBJ2-7
clone_size: .
cdr3_aa: CSAGYVRDRSSYEQYF
cdr3_nt: TGCAGTGCTGGATACGTCCGGGACAGGTCCTCCTACGAGCAGTACTTC

v_call: TRBV4-1
d_call: TRBD1
j_call: TRBJ1-1
clone_size: .
cdr3_aa: CASSQATSTGESVEAFF
cdr3_nt: TGCGCCAGCAGCCAAGCTACCTCGACAGGGGAGTCTGTAGAAGCTTTCTTT

v_call: TRBV5-6
d_call: .
j_call: TRBJ2-7
clone_size: few
cdr3_aa: CASSLTQSTYEQYF
cdr3_nt: TGTGCCAGCAGCTTGACACAGAGCACCTACGAGCAGTACTTC

v_call: TRBV6-2/TRBV6-3
d_call: .
j_call: TRBJ1-6
clone_size: few
cdr3_aa: CASSTPFEGIKNSPLHF
cdr3_nt: TGTGCCAGCAGTACGCCTTTTGAGGGGATAAAAAATTCACCCCTCCACTTT

v_call: TRBV12-3/TRBV12-4
d_call: TRBD2
j_call: TRBJ2-2
clone_size: .
cdr3_aa: CASTLAGVYTGELFF
cdr3_nt: TGTGCCAGCACCCTAGCGGGGGTGTACACCGGGGAGCTGTTTTTT

v_call: TRBV4-3
d_call: TRBD2
j_call: TRBJ2-1
clone_size: few
cdr3_aa: CASSQDLLAGGYNEQFF
cdr3_nt: TGCGCCAGCAGCCAAGATCTTCTGGCGGGGGGGTACAATGAGCAGTTCTTC

v_call: TRBV6-5
d_call: TRBD1
j_call: TRBJ1-1
clone_size: .
cdr3_aa: CASSSTGQGAEAFF
cdr3_nt: TGTGCCAGCAGTTCCACCGGACAGGGGGCTGAAGCTTTCTTT